Below are 20 T cell receptor beta chains sequenced from a single sample in a study. The sorted Tregs were CD4+CD25+CD127-/low cells. TCRdb passed the 5' RACE reads through MiXCR, listing each CDR3 protein once. The sample includes around 55,000 distinct CDR3 sequences, 20% to 25% of them seen just once. Sequencing was carried out using tumor-infiltrating Tregs sorted from the breast tumor. The source is a female donor with breast cancer.

This clonotype was seen many times. The chain combines TRBV5-1 with TRBJ1-5; 8 nucleotides align to TRBD1. Looked up from germline, CDR1 is SGHRS and CDR2 is YFSETQ. CDR3 length: 13 residues. V lost 4 bases to trimming and J lost 5 bases; unmatched junction nucleotides: 2. CDR3 DNA sequence: TGCGCCAGCAGCCCGGGACAGGATCAGCCCCAGCATTTT. It yields the protein CASSPGQDQPQHF.

Points on this clonotype: The junction does not match germline at one end; this may be a read error. The chain uses TRBV20-1 and TRBJ2-1; a possible D gene is TRBD2 (5 bases). The CDR3 sequence is 17 residues long. CDR1 is DFQATT and CDR2 is SNEGSKA in the germline V gene (reference sequence). The CDR3, as DNA: TGCAGTGCTAGAGGGCCCCATCTAGCTGAAAGCCTGAATGAGCAGTTTTTC. Its translation: CSARGPHLAESLNEQFF.

Worth noting for this clonotype: A much larger clone differs by one base, so this may be a read error. This chain connects TRBV29-1 to TRBJ1-2, with D possibly matching TRBD1 (5 bases). Germline V gene sequence: CDR1 SQVTM, CDR2 ANQGSEA. The CDR3 has 14 amino acids. The CDR3 bases are TGCAGCGTTGAAGATTCGACGGACAACTATGACTACACCTTC. Translation: CSVEDSTDNYDYTF.

By sample fraction, this clonotype is medium-sized. The genes are TRBV20-1 and TRBJ2-7; TRBD2 matches at 14 bases. The V gene's germline CDR1 is DFQATT and CDR2 SNEGSKA (reference sequence). V shed 5 bases, J shed 7 bases, and the junction held 10 bases outside the gene matches. The CDR3 loop spans 15 amino acids. The DNA of the CDR3 is TGCAGTGCTCGAAGACTAGCGGGAGGGCTAGGGGAGCAGTACTTC. This translates into CSARRLAGGLGEQYF.

A word on this clonotype: One end of the junction is discordant with germline, which a read error may explain. The CDR3 nucleotides are TGTGCCAGCGAGGAAGTGGACTATGGCTACGCCTTC. Its protein is CASEEVDYGYAF. This sequence joins TRBV7-9 and TRBJ1-2; D is undetermined. The CDR3 length is 12 residues. Germline V gives CDR1 SEHNR, CDR2 FQNEAQ (reference sequence).

This clonotype was detected ten times or more. The J gene is TRBJ2-3, the V gene TRBV7-6; tentatively, D is TRBD2 (5 bases). Germline V CDR1 and CDR2: SGHVS, FNYEAQ. V was shortened by 5 bases and J by 2 bases, with 14 bases between the two germline ends. The CDR3 length is 15 residues. CDR3 nucleotides: TGTGCCAGCAGCCCGTTTGAGGGAAACACAGATACGCAGTATTTT. Protein sequence: CASSPFEGNTDTQYF.

This clonotype was counted only a few times. V is TRBV12-3 or TRBV12-4 and J is TRBJ2-1; 10 positions match TRBD2. The V and J ends lost 1 base and 8 bases, in that order; junction bases with no gene match: 11. The CDR3 covers 17 residues. DNA for the CDR3: TGTGCCAGCAGTTTAGGGACTAGCGGTCGGACGAGCGATGAGCAGTTCTTC. Amino acids: CASSLGTSGRTSDEQFF.

The genes are TRBV7-2 and TRBJ2-5, with 15 bases identical to TRBD2. The V gene end was trimmed by 4 bases and the J gene end by 7 bases; junction bases not matched to a gene: 7. This CDR3 has 16 residues. The germline V gene has CDR1 SGHTA and CDR2 FQGNSA. CDR3 DNA: TGTGCCAGCAGCTCGCGGACTAGCGGGAGGGCTGCGACCCAGTACTTC. Residues: CASSSRTSGRAATQYF. The full variable domain, in which reference TRBV7-2 and TRBJ2-5 provide the parts outside the CDR3, is GAGVSQSPSNKVTEKGKDVELRCDPISGHTALYWYRQSLGQGLEFLIYFQGNSAPDKSGLPSDRFSAERTGGSVSTLTIQRTQQEDSAVYLCASSSRTSGRAATQYFGPGTRLLVL.

The chain is built from TRBV11-3 and TRBJ2-3; D not certain. V lost 0 bases, J lost 5 bases, and 6 bases lay in between. Germline CDR1 is SGHNT and CDR2 is YENEEA. This CDR3 contains 13 residues. The CDR3 here is CASSLDRQDTQYF. CDR3 in DNA: TGTGCCAGCAGCTTAGATCGCCAAGATACGCAGTATTTT. Variable domain in full (rest from reference TRBV11-3 and TRBJ2-3): EAGVVQSPRYKIIEKKQPVAFWCNPISGHNTLYWYLQNLGQGPELLIRYENEEAVDDSQLPKDRFSAERLKGVDSTLKIQPAELGDSAVYLCASSLDRQDTQYFGPGTRLTVL.

This clonotype was detected ten times or more. The chain carries TRBV9 and TRBJ1-5, with a tentative D call TRBD1 (5 bases). The CDR3 consists of 15 residues. V was pared by 3 bases and J by 0 bases, with 10 bases between. The germline V gene has CDR1 SGDLS and CDR2 YYNGEE. The CDR3 DNA sequence: TGTGCCAGCAGCGGGGACGCTTATAGCAATCAGCCCCAGCATTTT. As protein: CASSGDAYSNQPQHF.

This clonotype has just a few counts. The V and J genes are TRBV6-5 and TRBJ2-7; TRBD2 might be the D (5 bases). Trimming removed 6 bases from V and 0 bases from J, with 24 bases in between. CDR3 length: 18 residues. Per the germline V gene, CDR1 is MNHEY and CDR2 is SVGAGI. The CDR3, as DNA: TGTGCCAGCAGGCACAATCGGGGTCGTTCCGGAAGCTCCTACGAGCAGTACTTC. It yields the protein CASRHNRGRSGSSYEQYF.

The CDR3 region is CASRVNTEAFF. For the CDR3, the DNA is TGTGCCAGCAGGGTGAACACTGAAGCTTTCTTT. V and J are TRBV6-5 and TRBJ1-1; unclear D gene. CDR3 length equals 11 residues. V lost 6 bases to trimming and J lost 0 bases, with 2 bases between them. Germline V gene lookup returns CDR1 MNHEY and CDR2 SVGAGI.

The chain carries TRBV7-3 and TRBJ2-2; 11 bases agree with TRBD1. The CDR3 is made up of 16 amino acids. CDR1 and CDR2 from the germline V gene are SGHTA and FQGTGA. V gave up 5 bases and J gave up 5 bases; unmatched junction bases: 7. CDR3 in amino acids: CASSPLGQGGTGELFF. CDR3 DNA sequence: TGTGCCAGCAGCCCCTTGGGACAGGGGGGGACCGGGGAGCTGTTTTTT.

In its sample, this clonotype was seen a few times. V and J are TRBV5-1 and TRBJ1-1, with D hard to call. Trimming pared 7 bases from V and 8 bases from J, leaving 21 bases between. CDR1 is SGHRS, CDR2 YFSETQ, per germline. This CDR3 contains 14 residues. In nucleotides, the CDR3 is TGCGCCAGCCGATACGTAAGGGCGGGTGGAGAAGCTTTCTTT. Amino acids: CASRYVRAGGEAFF.

Of note for this clonotype: This sequence may be a read error, since a much larger clone differs from it by one base. The chain joins TRBV20-1 to TRBJ2-2; a weak D match, TRBD1 (6 bases). This CDR3 is 12 amino acids long. CDR1 is DFQATT, CDR2 SNEGSKA, per germline (reference sequence). DNA for the CDR3: TGCAGTGCTAGACACAGGGCCGGGGAGCTGGTTTTT. It is translated as CSARHRAGELVF.

The V call is TRBV6-6, the J call TRBJ2-2, with D possibly matching TRBD1 (5 bases). From germline, CDR1 is MNHNY and CDR2 SVGAGI (reference sequence). Trimming removed 4 bases from V and 6 bases from J, with 15 bases in between. The CDR3 extends over 15 amino acids. The CDR3 sequence is CASSSTQVWAGELFF. For the CDR3, the DNA is TGTGCCAGCAGTTCAACACAGGTTTGGGCCGGGGAGCTGTTTTTT.

This clonotype has a count of ten or more. This chain uses TRBV6-2 or TRBV6-3 with TRBJ1-5, with 8 positions matching TRBD1. The CDR3 covers 16 residues. V lost 4 bases, J lost 1 base, and 6 bases stayed unmatched. Per germline, CDR1 MNHEY and CDR2 SVGEGT. CDR3 region: CASSSTDRGSNQPQHF. Here the CDR3 DNA reads TGTGCCAGCAGTTCAACCGACAGGGGAAGCAATCAGCCCCAGCATTTT.

This chain connects TRBV12-3 or TRBV12-4 to TRBJ1-2, with 8 bases matching TRBD1. The CDR3 length is 13 residues. Trimming at V came to 6 bases and at J to 7 bases, leaving 7 bases not matched to a gene. CDR3 nucleotide sequence: TGTGCCAGCAGGCCCGGGACAGGATCTGGCTACACCTTC. The encoded protein is CASRPGTGSGYTF.

In its sample, this clonotype was seen many times. V and J are TRBV12-3 or TRBV12-4 and TRBJ1-2; a weak D match, TRBD1 (5 bases). V was clipped by 6 bases and J by 8 bases, with 16 bases between them. The CDR3 extends over 13 amino acids. The CDR3 loop reads CASRYSTVGGYTF. CDR3 nucleotides: TGTGCCAGCAGGTACTCGACAGTTGGGGGCTACACCTTC.

The chain links TRBV27 to TRBJ2-3; no clear D gene. V lost 6 bases and J lost 1, with 17 bases in between. In germline, CDR1 is MNHEY, CDR2 SMNVEV (reference sequence). The CDR3 is 16 residues long. CDR3 protein: CASSRTQVIGTDTQYF. The CDR3 nucleotides are TGTGCCAGCAGCCGGACCCAAGTGATAGGCACAGATACGCAGTATTTT.